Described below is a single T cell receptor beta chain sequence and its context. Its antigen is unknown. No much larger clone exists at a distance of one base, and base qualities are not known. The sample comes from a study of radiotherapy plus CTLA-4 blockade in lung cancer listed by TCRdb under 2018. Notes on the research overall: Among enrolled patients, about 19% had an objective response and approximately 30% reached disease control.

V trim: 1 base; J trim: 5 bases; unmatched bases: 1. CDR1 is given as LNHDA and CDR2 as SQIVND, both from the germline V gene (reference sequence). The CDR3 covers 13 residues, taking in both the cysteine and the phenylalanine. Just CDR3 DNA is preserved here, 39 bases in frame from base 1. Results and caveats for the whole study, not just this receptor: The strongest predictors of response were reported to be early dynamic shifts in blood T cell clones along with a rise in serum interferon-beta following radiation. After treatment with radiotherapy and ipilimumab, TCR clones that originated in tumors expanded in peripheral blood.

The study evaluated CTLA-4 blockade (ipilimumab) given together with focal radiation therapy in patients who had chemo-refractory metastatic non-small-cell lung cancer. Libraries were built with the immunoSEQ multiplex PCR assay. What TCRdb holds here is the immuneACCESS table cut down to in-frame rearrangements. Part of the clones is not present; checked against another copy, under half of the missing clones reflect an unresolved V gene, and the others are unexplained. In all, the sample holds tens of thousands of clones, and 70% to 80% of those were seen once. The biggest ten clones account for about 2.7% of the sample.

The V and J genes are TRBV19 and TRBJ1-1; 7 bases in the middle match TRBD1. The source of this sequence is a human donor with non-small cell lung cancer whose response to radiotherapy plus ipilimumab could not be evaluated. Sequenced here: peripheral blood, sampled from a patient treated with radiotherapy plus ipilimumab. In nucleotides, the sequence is TGTGCCAGTAGTATAGGACAGGGTACTGAAGCTTTCTTT. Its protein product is CASSIGQGTEAFF.